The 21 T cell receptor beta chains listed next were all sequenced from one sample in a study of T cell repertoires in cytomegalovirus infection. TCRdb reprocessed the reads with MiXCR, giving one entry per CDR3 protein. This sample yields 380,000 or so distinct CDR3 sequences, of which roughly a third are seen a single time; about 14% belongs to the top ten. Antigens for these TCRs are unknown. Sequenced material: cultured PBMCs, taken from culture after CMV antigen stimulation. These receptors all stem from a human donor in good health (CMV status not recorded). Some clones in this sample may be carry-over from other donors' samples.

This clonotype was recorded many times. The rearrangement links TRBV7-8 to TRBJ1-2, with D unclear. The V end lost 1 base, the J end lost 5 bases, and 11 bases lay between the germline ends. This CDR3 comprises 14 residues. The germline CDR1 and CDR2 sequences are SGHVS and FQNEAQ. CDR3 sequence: CASSLDLGGYGYTF. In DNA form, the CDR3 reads TGTGCCAGCAGCTTAGATCTGGGCGGGTATGGCTACACCTTC.

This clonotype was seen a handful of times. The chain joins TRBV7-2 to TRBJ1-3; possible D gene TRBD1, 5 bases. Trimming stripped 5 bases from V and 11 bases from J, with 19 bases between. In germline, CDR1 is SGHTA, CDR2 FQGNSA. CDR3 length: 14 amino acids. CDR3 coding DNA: TGTGCCAGCAGCCGCGGGGGAAGGTCGGGCGCCATATATTTT. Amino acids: CASSRGGRSGAIYF.

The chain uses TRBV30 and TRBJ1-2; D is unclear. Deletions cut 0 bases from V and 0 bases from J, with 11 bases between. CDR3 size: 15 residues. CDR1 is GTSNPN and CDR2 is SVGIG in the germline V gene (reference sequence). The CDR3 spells CAWSVQSAANYGYTF. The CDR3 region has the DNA TGTGCCTGGAGTGTACAGAGTGCAGCTAACTATGGCTACACCTTC.

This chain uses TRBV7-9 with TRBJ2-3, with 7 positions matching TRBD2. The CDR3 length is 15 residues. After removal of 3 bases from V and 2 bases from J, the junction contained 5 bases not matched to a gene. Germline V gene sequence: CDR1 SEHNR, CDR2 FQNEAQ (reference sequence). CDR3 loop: CASSLGGTFTDTQYF. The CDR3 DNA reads TGTGCCAGCAGCTTGGGGGGGACCTTCACAGATACGCAGTATTTT.

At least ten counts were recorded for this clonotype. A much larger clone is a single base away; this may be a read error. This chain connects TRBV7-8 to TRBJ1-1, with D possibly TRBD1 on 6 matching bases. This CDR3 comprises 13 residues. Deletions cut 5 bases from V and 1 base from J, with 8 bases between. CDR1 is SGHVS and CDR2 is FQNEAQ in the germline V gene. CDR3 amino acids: CASSRTANTEAFF. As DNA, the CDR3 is TGTGCCAGCAGCCGGACAGCGAACACTGAAGCTTTCTTT.

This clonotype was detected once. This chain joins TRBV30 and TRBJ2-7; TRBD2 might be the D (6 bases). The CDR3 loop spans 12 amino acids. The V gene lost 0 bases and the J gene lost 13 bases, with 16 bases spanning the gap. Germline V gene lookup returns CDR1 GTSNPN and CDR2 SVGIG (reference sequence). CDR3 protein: CAWSVQITGVYF. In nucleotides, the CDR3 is TGTGCCTGGAGTGTACAGATTACGGGAGTATACTTC.

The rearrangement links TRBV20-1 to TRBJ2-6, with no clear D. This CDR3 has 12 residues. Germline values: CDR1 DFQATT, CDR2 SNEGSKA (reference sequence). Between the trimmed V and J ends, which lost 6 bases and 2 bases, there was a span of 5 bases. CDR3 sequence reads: CSATPGANVLTF. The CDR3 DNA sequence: TGCAGTGCCACCCCTGGGGCCAACGTCCTGACTTTC.

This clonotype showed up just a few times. In DNA form, the CDR3 reads TGTGCCAGCAGCTTAGGTGTTGGGATCTGGGATGAGCAGTTCTTC. Its protein product is CASSLGVGIWDEQFF. V and J are TRBV7-3 and TRBJ2-1; D is unclear. From germline, CDR1 is SGHTA and CDR2 FQGTGA. The V and J ends lost 2 bases and 8 bases respectively, with 16 bases between them. This CDR3 region has 15 residues.

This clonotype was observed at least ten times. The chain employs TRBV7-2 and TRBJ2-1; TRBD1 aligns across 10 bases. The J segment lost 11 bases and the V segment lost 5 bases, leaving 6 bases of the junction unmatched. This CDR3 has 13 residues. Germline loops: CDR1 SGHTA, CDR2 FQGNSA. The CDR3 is CASSLDRGQKQFF. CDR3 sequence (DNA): TGTGCCAGCAGCCTAGACAGGGGGCAAAAGCAGTTCTTC.

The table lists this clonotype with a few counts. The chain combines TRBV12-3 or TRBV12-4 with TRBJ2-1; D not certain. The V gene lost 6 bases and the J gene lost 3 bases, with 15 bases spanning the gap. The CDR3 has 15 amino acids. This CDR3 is CASRFRVGSYNEQFF. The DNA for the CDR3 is TGTGCCAGCAGATTCAGAGTGGGAAGCTACAATGAGCAGTTCTTC.

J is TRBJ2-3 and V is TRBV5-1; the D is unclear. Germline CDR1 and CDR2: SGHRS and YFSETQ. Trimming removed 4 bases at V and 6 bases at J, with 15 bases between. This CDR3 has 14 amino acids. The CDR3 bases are TGCGCCAGCAGCGGGCGGACCGTGGCGGATACGCAGTATTTT. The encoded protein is CASSGRTVADTQYF.

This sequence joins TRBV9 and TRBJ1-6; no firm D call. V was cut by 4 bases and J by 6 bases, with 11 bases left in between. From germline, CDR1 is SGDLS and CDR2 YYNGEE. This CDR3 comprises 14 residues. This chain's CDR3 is CASSQDPINSPLHF. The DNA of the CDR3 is TGTGCCAGCAGCCAGGATCCTATTAATTCACCCCTCCACTTT.

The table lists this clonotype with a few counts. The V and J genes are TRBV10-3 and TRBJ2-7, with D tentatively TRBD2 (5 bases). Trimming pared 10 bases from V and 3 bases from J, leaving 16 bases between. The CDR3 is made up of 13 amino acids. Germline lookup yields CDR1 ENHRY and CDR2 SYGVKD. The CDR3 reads CATSAGSLYEQYF. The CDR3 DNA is TGTGCCACCTCGGCGGGCAGCCTCTACGAGCAGTACTTC.

CDR3: CASRPSGTDTQYF. For the CDR3, the DNA is TGTGCCAGCAGGCCTAGCGGCACAGATACGCAGTATTTT. The chain carries TRBV7-2 and TRBJ2-3; maybe TRBD2 (6 bases). This CDR3 is built from 13 residues. Between the trimmed V and J ends, which lost 6 bases and 1 base, there was a span of 8 bases. Germline CDR1 SGHTA, CDR2 FQGNSA.

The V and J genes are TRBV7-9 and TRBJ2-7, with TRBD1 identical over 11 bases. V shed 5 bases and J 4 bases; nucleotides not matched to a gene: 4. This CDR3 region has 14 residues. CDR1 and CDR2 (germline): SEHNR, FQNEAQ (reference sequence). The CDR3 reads CASSRTGGNYEQYV. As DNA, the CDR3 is TGTGCCAGCAGCAGGACAGGGGGCAATTACGAGCAGTACGTC.

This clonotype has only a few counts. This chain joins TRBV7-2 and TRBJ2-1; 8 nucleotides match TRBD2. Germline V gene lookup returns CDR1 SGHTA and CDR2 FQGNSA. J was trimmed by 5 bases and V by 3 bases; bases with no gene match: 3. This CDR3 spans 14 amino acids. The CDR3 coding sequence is TGTGCCAGCAGCTTGAGCGGGAGCCACAATGAGCAGTTCTTC. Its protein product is CASSLSGSHNEQFF.

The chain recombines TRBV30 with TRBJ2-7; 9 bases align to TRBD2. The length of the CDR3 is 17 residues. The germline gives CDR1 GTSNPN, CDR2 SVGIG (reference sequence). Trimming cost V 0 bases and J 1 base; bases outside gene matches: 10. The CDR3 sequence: CAWSVRSSGRSSYEQYF. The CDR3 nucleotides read TGTGCCTGGAGTGTACGTAGTAGCGGGAGATCTTCCTACGAGCAGTACTTC.

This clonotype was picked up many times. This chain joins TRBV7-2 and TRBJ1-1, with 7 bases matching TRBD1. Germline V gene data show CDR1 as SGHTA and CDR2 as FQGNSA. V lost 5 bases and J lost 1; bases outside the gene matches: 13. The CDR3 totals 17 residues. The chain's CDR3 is CASSIRTGLPKNTEAFF. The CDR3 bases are TGTGCCAGCAGCATACGGACAGGCCTACCAAAGAACACTGAAGCTTTCTTT.

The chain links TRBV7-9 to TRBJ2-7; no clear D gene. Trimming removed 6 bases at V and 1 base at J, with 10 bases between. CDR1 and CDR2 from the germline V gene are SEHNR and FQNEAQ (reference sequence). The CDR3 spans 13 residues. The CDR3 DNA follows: TGTGCCAGCAGTTCTTACAGTTCCTACGAGCAGTACTTC. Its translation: CASSSYSSYEQYF.

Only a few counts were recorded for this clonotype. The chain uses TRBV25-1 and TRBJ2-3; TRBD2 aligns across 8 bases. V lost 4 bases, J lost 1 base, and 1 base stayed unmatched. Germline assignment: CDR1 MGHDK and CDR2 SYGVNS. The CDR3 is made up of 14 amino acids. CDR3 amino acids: CASSGAGGTDTQYF. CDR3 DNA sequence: TGTGCCAGCAGTGGAGCGGGAGGCACAGATACGCAGTATTTT.

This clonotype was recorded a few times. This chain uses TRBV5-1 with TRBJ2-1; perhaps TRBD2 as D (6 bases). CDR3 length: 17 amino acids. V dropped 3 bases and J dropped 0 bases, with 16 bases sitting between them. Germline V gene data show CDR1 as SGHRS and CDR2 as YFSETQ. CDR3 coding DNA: TGCGCCAGCAGCTCCTCTAGGACTATCAGCTCCTACAATGAGCAGTTCTTC. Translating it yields CASSSSRTISSYNEQFF.